This paragraph reports one T cell receptor beta chain. Its antigen is undetermined. The junction had 5 bases not matched to a gene; V was cut back by 4 bases and J by 4 bases. There are 15 residues in the CDR3. Germline loops: CDR1 SGDLS, CDR2 YYNGEE. TCRdb keeps only in-frame clones here, not all; method: immunoSEQ multiplex PCR. The sample carries 90,000 to 150,000 clones, approximately 90% recorded once. These data belong to a study of T cell responses to AZD1222 COVID-19 vaccine. Second-dose intervals near 4 or 12 weeks were combined. Findings and limits, study-wide: Vaccine-associated CD4 TCRs spanned spike, dominant at 160-218 and 743-854. Targeting of unmutated variant regions was reportedly seen in nearly half of spike-specific TCRs. Samples come after the peak T cell response, not at day 14.

This sequence joins TRBV9 and TRBJ1-3, with TRBD1 identical over 10 bases. The specimen comprised peripheral blood, sampled 28 days after the second AZD1222 dose. This receptor was obtained from an adult who received the AZD1222 COVID-19 vaccine. The CDR3 region is CASSPGQGTGNTIYF. CDR3 bases: TGTGCCAGCAGCCCGGGACAGGGGACGGGAAACACCATATATTTT.